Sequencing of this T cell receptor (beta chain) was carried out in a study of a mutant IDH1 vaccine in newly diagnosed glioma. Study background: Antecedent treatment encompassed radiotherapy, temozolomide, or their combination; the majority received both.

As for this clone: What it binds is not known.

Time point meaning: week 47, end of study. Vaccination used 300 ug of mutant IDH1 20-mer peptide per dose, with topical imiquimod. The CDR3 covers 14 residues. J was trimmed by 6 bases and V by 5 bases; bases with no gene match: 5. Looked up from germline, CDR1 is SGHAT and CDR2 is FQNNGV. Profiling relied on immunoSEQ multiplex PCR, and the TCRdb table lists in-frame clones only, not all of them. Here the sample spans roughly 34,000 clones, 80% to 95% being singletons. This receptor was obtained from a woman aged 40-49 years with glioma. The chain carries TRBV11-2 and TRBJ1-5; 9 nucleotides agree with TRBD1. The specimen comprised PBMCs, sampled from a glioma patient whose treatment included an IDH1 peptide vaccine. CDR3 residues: CASSPTGGTQPQHF. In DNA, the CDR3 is TGTGCCAGCAGCCCGACAGGGGGTACTCAGCCCCAGCATTTT.